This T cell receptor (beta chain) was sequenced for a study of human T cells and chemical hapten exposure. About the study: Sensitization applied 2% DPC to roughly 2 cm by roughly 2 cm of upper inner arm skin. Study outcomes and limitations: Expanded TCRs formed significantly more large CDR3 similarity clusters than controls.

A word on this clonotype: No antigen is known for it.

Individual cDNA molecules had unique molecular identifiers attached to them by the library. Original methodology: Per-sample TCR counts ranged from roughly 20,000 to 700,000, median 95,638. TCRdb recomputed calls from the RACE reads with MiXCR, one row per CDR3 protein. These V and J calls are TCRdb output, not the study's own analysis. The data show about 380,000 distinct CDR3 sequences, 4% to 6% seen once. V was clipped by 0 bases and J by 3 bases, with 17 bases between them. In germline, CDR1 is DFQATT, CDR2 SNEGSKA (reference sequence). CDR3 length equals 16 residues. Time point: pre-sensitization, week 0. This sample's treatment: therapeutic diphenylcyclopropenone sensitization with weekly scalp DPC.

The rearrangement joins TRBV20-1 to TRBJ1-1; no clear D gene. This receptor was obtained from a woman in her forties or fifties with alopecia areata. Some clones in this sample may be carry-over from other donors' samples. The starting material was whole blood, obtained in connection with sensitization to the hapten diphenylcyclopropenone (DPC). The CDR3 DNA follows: TGCAGTGCTAGAGATATCCAGGCCCTGGGTCACACTGAAGCTTTCTTT. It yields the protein CSARDIQALGHTEAFF.